This T cell receptor (beta chain) is from a study of a mutant IDH1 vaccine in newly diagnosed glioma. Regarding time point: baseline, week 1 (first vaccination visit). Regarding treatment: pre-vaccination baseline after standard-of-care therapy. The assay was immunoSEQ multiplex PCR, and TCRdb's table has in-frame clones only and misses some. The sample records roughly 86,000 clones, about four fifths being singletons. V was cut by 4 bases and J by 0 bases, with 11 bases left in between. Germline V CDR1 and CDR2: SGHRS, YFSETQ. The CDR3 has 15 residues. This sample comprised PBMCs, obtained from a glioma patient treated with radiotherapy, temozolomide or both. The chain joins TRBV5-1 to TRBJ2-1; no reliable D call. The clonotype was recovered from a man in his forties with glioma. The CDR3 DNA reads as TGCGCCAGCAGCCCAGACGCGAGCTCCTACAATGAGCAGTTCTTC. The encoded protein is CASSPDASSYNEQFF.